This TCR beta chain came from a study of CD4 T cells in relation to SARS-CoV-2 and coronaviruses. The repertoire was sequenced with immunoSEQ multiplex PCR; TCRdb's copy has only in-frame clones and lacks some. The data hold about 36,000 clones, with under 85% observed a single time. Points on this clone: Its antigen is unidentified.

V lost 3 bases to trimming and J lost 7 bases, with 9 bases between them. Germline V gene data show CDR1 as SNHLY and CDR2 as FYNNEI. CDR3 size: 12 residues. Whole-study results and caveats: SARS-CoV-2-driven expansion was significantly weaker in crossreactive than monoreactive clones.

The clonotype originates from an adult with COVID-19. The sample comprised memory CD4+ T cells from PBMCs, cultured in vitro. The V and J genes are TRBV2 and TRBJ1-1; D is uncertain. CDR3 nucleotides: TGTGCCAGCAGTGATCCCCCCTATGAAGCTTTCTTT. Translation: CASSDPPYEAFF.